The rows below give T cell receptor beta chains drawn from one sample of a study of vaccination and CD4 T cells after COVID-19. TCRdb itself ran the PCR reads through MiXCR, one entry per CDR3 protein. The repertoire consists of several thousand distinct CDR3 sequences, with about a third occurring once and the leading ten covering 21%. These TCRs' antigens remain unknown. Source material: CD4+ T cells from blood, cultured in vitro. All receptors come from a human donor in good health. The conserved cysteine and the conserved F or W are not part of the CDR3 here.

J: TRBJ1-1
V: TRBV20-1
CDR3: SAVTTNTEAF

J: TRBJ2-7
V: TRBV7-9
CDR3: ASPAGTSSYEQY

J: TRBJ1-2
V: TRBV6-5
CDR3: ASSYPEGQSYGYT

J: TRBJ1-2
V: TRBV20-1
CDR3: SASGQGASARNYGYT

J: TRBJ2-1
V: TRBV19
CDR3: ASSIDRNEQF

J: TRBJ2-7
V: TRBV10-3
CDR3: AISGGNEQY

J: TRBJ2-6
V: TRBV28
CDR3: ASSFFLASSGANVLT

J: TRBJ1-2
V: TRBV19
CDR3: ASSAGLTYGYT

J: TRBJ2-7
V: TRBV5-4
CDR3: ASSKGLAGSYEQY

J: TRBJ2-5
V: TRBV10-3
CDR3: ATRGSVGGVLTQY

J: TRBJ1-5
V: TRBV6-1
CDR3: ASSVAGTNQPQH

J: TRBJ2-7
V: TRBV20-1
CDR3: SARDLETPGYEQY

J: TRBJ2-7
V: TRBV28
CDR3: ASSLYSGALYEQY

J: TRBJ2-3
V: TRBV5-1
CDR3: ASSSIGTTDTQY

J: TRBJ1-2
V: TRBV15
CDR3: ATSPKEGSDYGYT

J: TRBJ2-7
V: TRBV7-2
CDR3: ASSLTAGTHYEQY

J: TRBJ2-5
V: TRBV20-1
CDR3: SARDLRVPTLQTQY

J: TRBJ1-5
V: TRBV6-2/TRBV6-3
CDR3: ASGPRGQGNQPQH

J: TRBJ2-7
V: TRBV7-2
CDR3: ASSLGTSVGEQY

J: TRBJ1-3
V: TRBV6-2/TRBV6-3
CDR3: ASRSRDRPNSGNTIY

J: TRBJ2-3
V: TRBV14
CDR3: ASSPSTDTQY

J: TRBJ1-2
V: TRBV7-2
CDR3: ASSSGQDYGYT

J: TRBJ1-1
V: TRBV12-3/TRBV12-4
CDR3: ASSNTEAF

J: TRBJ2-7
V: TRBV11-2
CDR3: ASSFYYSPSGRLQYEQY

J: TRBJ2-1
V: TRBV11-1
CDR3: ASSKTRGLQTYNEQF

J: TRBJ1-2
V: TRBV20-1
CDR3: SLIRDPNYGYT

J: TRBJ2-3
V: TRBV7-2
CDR3: ASSLDRGDTQY

J: TRBJ2-2
V: TRBV10-1
CDR3: ASSRTSGRPPGGELF

J: TRBJ2-7
V: TRBV28
CDR3: ASSLNMYEQY

J: TRBJ2-7
V: TRBV21-1
CDR3: ASSKAGYEQY

J: TRBJ1-4
V: TRBV27
CDR3: ASSFGGASEKLF

J: TRBJ1-2
V: TRBV27
CDR3: ASRGSGYGYT

J: TRBJ1-6
V: TRBV25-1
CDR3: ASSDWGPAALH

J: TRBJ2-7
V: TRBV6-5
CDR3: ASSSRTGTSGRGEQY

J: TRBJ2-2
V: TRBV7-7
CDR3: ASSPIGVTGELF

J: TRBJ1-4
V: TRBV7-2
CDR3: ASSLAKQGREKLF

J: TRBJ2-7
V: TRBV20-1
CDR3: SATGSPLLDEQY

J: TRBJ2-3
V: TRBV28
CDR3: AHGRISTDTQY

J: TRBJ2-1
V: TRBV20-1
CDR3: SGRSLAGRDSYNEQF

J: TRBJ2-7
V: TRBV7-9
CDR3: ASSTPRVGAPYEQY

J: TRBJ1-2
V: TRBV10-2
CDR3: ASRTDYGYT

J: TRBJ2-1
V: TRBV20-1
CDR3: SARDYSGRFYEQF

J: TRBJ2-1
V: TRBV10-3
CDR3: AINLAREDEQF

J: TRBJ2-3
V: TRBV28
CDR3: ASISHRTDTQY

J: TRBJ1-1
V: TRBV6-1
CDR3: ASRPGLLNTEAF

J: TRBJ1-1
V: TRBV7-8
CDR3: ASSGTGPNTEAF

J: TRBJ2-7
V: TRBV6-5
CDR3: ASSYPTISGRVDEQY

J: TRBJ2-3
V: TRBV19
CDR3: ASTKQRSTDTQY